These 32 T cell receptor beta chains were all obtained from the same sample, sequenced in a study of T cells in Graves' hyperthyroidism and ophthalmopathy. Authors of the study amplified TCR beta CDR3 regions from RNA transcripts. A set of HTBI primers served as the primers for a first-round RT-PCR of the TCR CDR3. TCRdb reprocessed the multiplex PCR reads via MiXCR and lists one record per CDR3 protein. The sample contains roughly 570,000 distinct CDR3 sequences, around 42% of which appear only once. Material: peripheral blood or thyroid tissue (not recorded which). The origin of the receptors is a woman younger than 30 with Graves' hyperthyroidism.

The chain carries TRBV7-2 and TRBJ2-5, with 8 bases fitting TRBD2. The junction had 16 bases not matched to a gene; V was cut back by 5 bases and J by 5 bases. From germline, CDR1 is SGHTA and CDR2 FQGNSA. The CDR3 has 17 residues. CDR3 loop: CASSQVPGGQFAETQYF. CDR3 nucleotide sequence: TGTGCCAGCAGCCAAGTGCCGGGAGGGCAGTTCGCGGAGACCCAGTACTTC. The variable domain in full, completed from reference TRBV7-2 and TRBJ2-5, reads GAGVSQSPSNKVTEKGKDVELRCDPISGHTALYWYRQSLGQGLEFLIYFQGNSAPDKSGLPSDRFSAERTGGSVSTLTIQRTQQEDSAVYLCASSQVPGGQFAETQYFGPGTRLLVL.

DNA for the CDR3: TGTGCCAGCAGCTATCAACCGACAGGACCCTACGAGCAGTACTTC. It yields the protein CASSYQPTGPYEQYF. This chain connects TRBV7-2 to TRBJ2-7; possible D gene TRBD1, 6 bases. The CDR3 is made up of 15 amino acids. Trimming pared 4 bases from V and 2 bases from J, leaving 15 bases between. From germline, CDR1 is SGHTA and CDR2 FQGNSA.

This chain uses TRBV20-1 with TRBJ1-4; D perhaps matches TRBD1 (5 bases). The CDR3 loop spans 15 amino acids. Germline V CDR1 and CDR2: DFQATT, SNEGSKA (reference sequence). V dropped 2 bases and J dropped 5 bases, with 15 bases sitting between them. CDR3 region: CSARPGLGFNEKLFF. As DNA, the CDR3 is TGCAGTGCTAGACCGGGACTAGGCTTCAATGAAAAACTGTTTTTT.

This clonotype showed up just a few times. This chain uses TRBV11-2 with TRBJ2-6; TRBD1 might be the D (5 bases). The CDR3 sequence is 14 residues long. V was trimmed by 4 bases and J by 4 bases, leaving 8 bases between them. Germline-derived CDR1 and CDR2 are SGHAT and FQNNGV. The CDR3 region is CASSSRTGANVLTF. CDR3 nucleotide sequence: TGTGCCAGCAGCTCAAGGACAGGGGCCAACGTCCTGACTTTC.

This chain links TRBV18 with TRBJ2-7, with 11 bases lining up with TRBD1. This CDR3 comprises 15 residues. Germline CDR1 reads KGHSH; CDR2 reads LQKENI. Losses at the gene ends were 3 bases for V and 3 bases for J; bases not matched to a gene: 4. The CDR3 region has the DNA TGTGCCAGCTCACCGGGACAGGGGGTATTCTACGAGCAGTACTTC. Translation gives CASSPGQGVFYEQYF.

This clonotype was counted many times. The chain carries TRBV11-3 and TRBJ2-5; TRBD2 agrees at 10 bases. This CDR3 comprises 16 residues. V dropped 5 bases and J dropped 0; count of bases not matched to a gene: 6. CDR1 SGHNT and CDR2 YENEEA come from the germline V gene. CDR3 in DNA: TGTGCCAGCAGCCCTCTGACTAGCGGGTACCAAGAGACCCAGTACTTC. It yields the protein CASSPLTSGYQETQYF. The full variable domain, completed using reference TRBV11-3 and TRBJ2-5, is EAGVVQSPRYKIIEKKQPVAFWCNPISGHNTLYWYLQNLGQGPELLIRYENEEAVDDSQLPKDRFSAERLKGVDSTLKIQPAELGDSAVYLCASSPLTSGYQETQYFGPGTRLLVL.

As for this clonotype: The junction shows a germline mismatch at one end, possibly a read error. The rearrangement links TRBV2 to TRBJ2-2; D is possibly TRBD1 or TRBD2 (5 bases each). The CDR3 spans 14 residues. Germline lookup yields CDR1 SNHLY and CDR2 FYNNEI. The CDR3 region has the DNA TGTGCCGGCAGGGCGACAACAGGAACCGGGGAGCTGTCTTTT. It specifies CAGRATTGTGELSF.

The rearrangement uses TRBV7-9 and TRBJ2-6; D is perhaps TRBD1 (7 bases). This CDR3 spans 16 amino acids. The V gene's germline CDR1 is SEHNR and CDR2 FQNEAQ (reference sequence). V was clipped by 1 base and J by 9 bases, with 16 bases between them. Here the CDR3 reads CASSLVGQGGDNVLTF. The CDR3 DNA follows: TGTGCCAGCAGCTTAGTCGGCCAGGGGGGTGACAACGTCCTGACTTTC.

This clonotype was seen ten or more times. This chain uses TRBV4-1 with TRBJ1-2, with 9 bases aligning to TRBD1. V gave up 1 base and J gave up 6 bases; unmatched junction bases: 3. Germline V lookup: CDR1 MGHRA, CDR2 YSYEKL. CDR3 length: 14 amino acids. The DNA for the CDR3 is TGCGCCAGCAGCCAAGGGACAGGGGTGAATGGCTACACCTTC. Its protein is CASSQGTGVNGYTF.

This clonotype was observed a handful of times. The chain recombines TRBV19 with TRBJ2-3, with D hard to call. Germline loops: CDR1 LNHDA, CDR2 SQIVND (reference sequence). The CDR3 is 17 residues long. Trimming removed 5 bases at V and 6 bases at J, with 24 bases between. The chain's CDR3 is CASSSGARPHPKDTQYF. The CDR3 DNA is TGTGCCAGTAGTTCTGGAGCCAGACCCCATCCTAAGGATACGCAGTATTTT.

Regarding this clonotype: A much larger clone lies a single base off, so this may be a read error. The chain links TRBV27 to TRBJ1-1; a weak D match, TRBD1 (5 bases). The CDR3 loop spans 13 amino acids. Trimming took 2 bases from V and 6 from J, leaving 10 bases between them. Germline V CDR1 and CDR2: MNHEY, SMNVEV (reference sequence). CDR3 coding DNA: TGTGCCAGCAGTTTAGGACGGGACGCTGAAGCTTTCTTT. Translated: CASSLGRDAEAFF.

This clonotype came up many times. The chain joins TRBV29-1 to TRBJ2-5, with D unresolved. Trimming cost V 6 bases and J 3 bases, with 11 bases left between them. This CDR3 has 12 residues. Germline values: CDR1 SQVTM, CDR2 ANQGSEA. DNA for the CDR3: TGCAGCGTACCGGCACCGAAAGAGACCCAGTACTTC. It codes for CSVPAPKETQYF. The whole variable domain, remainder taken from reference TRBV29-1 and TRBJ2-5, is SAVISQKPSRDICQRGTSLTIQCQVDSQVTMMFWYRQQPGQSLTLIATANQGSEATYESGFVIDKFPISRPNLTFSTLTVSNMSPEDSSIYLCSVPAPKETQYFGPGTRLLVL.

This clonotype was found many times. The chain combines TRBV7-2 with TRBJ1-6; D is possibly TRBD1 (5 bases). This CDR3 has 16 residues. From germline, CDR1 is SGHTA and CDR2 FQGNSA. V lost 5 bases and J 9 bases, leaving 20 bases between the germline ends. In nucleotides, the CDR3 is TGTGCCAGCAGCGCGCAGAGTAGGGGACTGGGTTCACCCCTCCACTTT. As protein: CASSAQSRGLGSPLHF.

The chain is built from TRBV19 and TRBJ1-4; the D gene is possibly TRBD1 (5 bases). Trimming shortened V by 7 bases and J by 6 bases, and 21 bases separated the two germline ends. The CDR3 covers 16 residues. Germline values: CDR1 LNHDA, CDR2 SQIVND (reference sequence). For the CDR3, the DNA is TGTGCCAGTATATGTACTGTCGGGGCCTCGGATGAAAAACTGTTTTTT. Encoded protein: CASICTVGASDEKLFF.

In DNA form, the CDR3 reads TGCAGCGCGGGGACAGCAGAGACCCAGTACTTC. Protein: CSAGTAETQYF. This chain joins TRBV29-1 and TRBJ2-5; TRBD1 matches 7 bases. The J segment lost 4 bases and the V segment lost 7 bases, leaving 3 bases of the junction unmatched. Germline V gene sequence: CDR1 SQVTM, CDR2 ANQGSEA. The CDR3 extends over 11 amino acids.

This clonotype was seen repeatedly, ten times or more. This sequence joins TRBV7-9 and TRBJ1-2, with D perhaps matching TRBD1 (5 bases). Germline V lookup: CDR1 SEHNR, CDR2 FQNEAQ (reference sequence). This CDR3 comprises 15 residues. V was pared by 5 bases and J by 0 bases, with 13 bases between. The CDR3 region is CASSITDSTNYGYTF. CDR3 in DNA: TGTGCCAGCAGCATAACTGACAGCACTAACTATGGCTACACCTTC.

The chain links TRBV29-1 to TRBJ2-1; 9 positions agree with TRBD2. Germline V lookup: CDR1 SQVTM, CDR2 ANQGSEA. J gave up 4 bases and V 5 bases, and 6 bases lay outside the gene matches. This CDR3 spans 14 amino acids. CDR3 residues: CSVWTSEGYNEQFF. The CDR3 nucleotides read TGCAGCGTTTGGACTAGCGAGGGGTACAATGAGCAGTTCTTC.

CDR3 region: CAFRRTDGNTGELFF. CDR3 nucleotides: TGTGCCTTCCGGCGTACGGACGGGAACACCGGGGAGCTGTTTTTT. V and J are TRBV6-6 and TRBJ2-2; D unresolved. CDR3 length: 15 amino acids. Per the germline V gene, CDR1 is MNHNY and CDR2 is SVGAGI (reference sequence). The V gene lost 11 bases and the J gene lost 1 base, with 17 bases spanning the gap.

This chain connects TRBV12-3 or TRBV12-4 to TRBJ2-7; TRBD2 matches at 9 bases. The CDR3 is 15 amino acids. V gave up 6 bases and J gave up 3 bases; unmatched junction bases: 9. In DNA form, the CDR3 reads TGTGCCAGCAGCTATAGCGGGAGCAGTTGCTACGAGCAGTACTTC. Translation gives CASSYSGSSCYEQYF.

This clonotype was found a few times. The V call is TRBV15, the J call TRBJ1-5, with D perhaps TRBD1 (5 bases). This CDR3 has 13 residues. Germline CDR1 is LNHNV and CDR2 is YYDKDF (reference sequence). Trimming took 8 bases from V and 6 from J, leaving 14 bases between them. CDR3 in amino acids: CATGEWGSQPQHF. CDR3 bases: TGTGCCACCGGCGAGTGGGGGAGTCAGCCCCAGCATTTT.

There are many counts of this clonotype. The chain couples TRBV12-3 or TRBV12-4 to TRBJ2-1; D is perhaps TRBD1 (5 bases). The ends were cut back, 3 bases at V and 7 bases at J, with 10 bases in the middle. This CDR3 comprises 13 residues. The chain's CDR3 is CASSFGASNEQFF. The CDR3 DNA reads TGTGCCAGCAGTTTTGGGGCCTCAAATGAGCAGTTCTTC.

A single count supports this clonotype. This chain connects TRBV20-1 to TRBJ2-7; D might be TRBD1 (6 bases). V lost 0 bases to trimming and J lost 3 bases, with 12 bases between them. The CDR3 spans 14 residues. The V gene's germline CDR1 is DFQATT and CDR2 SNEGSKA (reference sequence). As DNA, the CDR3 is TGCAGTGCTAGAGACTTACAGGGCTTCTACGAGCAGTACTTC. Its translation: CSARDLQGFYEQYF.

Many counts were recorded for this clonotype. The chain recombines TRBV29-1 with TRBJ1-2; D remains unclear. Per the germline V gene, CDR1 is SQVTM and CDR2 is ANQGSEA. Trimming shortened V by 6 bases and J by 5 bases, and 19 bases separated the two germline ends. CDR3 length: 14 amino acids. The CDR3 nucleotides are TGCAGCGTCCTCGCGACGGTTCGATCTTATGGCTACACCTTC. This codes for CSVLATVRSYGYTF.

This clonotype was recorded a few times. This rearrangement joins TRBV6-5 to TRBJ1-3, with a tentative D call TRBD1 (6 bases). V was clipped by 6 bases and J by 3 bases, with 12 bases between them. CDR1 is MNHEY, CDR2 SVGAGI, per germline. This CDR3 region has 14 residues. The CDR3 protein is CASRADRSGNTIYF. In DNA, the CDR3 is TGTGCCAGCAGGGCCGACAGGAGTGGAAACACCATATATTTT.

This clonotype was seen ten or more times. This chain links TRBV6-2 or TRBV6-3 with TRBJ1-6, with TRBD1 matching over 8 bases. CDR1 is MNHEY and CDR2 is SVGEGT in the germline V gene. V dropped 3 bases and J dropped 10; count of bases not matched to a gene: 5. The CDR3 covers 14 residues. This chain's CDR3 is CASSYGQGGSPLHF. DNA of the CDR3: TGTGCCAGCAGTTATGGACAGGGTGGCTCACCCCTCCACTTT.

The gene calls are TRBV6-1 and TRBJ2-7; TRBD2 matches 15 bases. The CDR3 covers 19 residues. Germline CDR1 reads MNHNS; CDR2 reads SASEGT. Trimming removed 5 bases from V and 3 bases from J; junction bases left unmatched: 14. CDR3 DNA sequence: TGTGCCAGCAGTTACTCACCAGGACTAGCGGGAGGGCCTGTCTACGAGCAGTACTTC. Residues: CASSYSPGLAGGPVYEQYF.

The rearrangement uses TRBV30 and TRBJ1-1; D is unresolved. V was shortened by 1 base and J by 1 base, with 7 bases between the two germline ends. Germline values: CDR1 GTSNPN, CDR2 SVGIG (reference sequence). The length of the CDR3 is 13 residues. CDR3 amino acids: CAWSAGPNTEAFF. In DNA form, the CDR3 reads TGTGCCTGGAGTGCAGGCCCGAACACTGAAGCTTTCTTT.

V and J are TRBV7-9 and TRBJ1-2, with D perhaps TRBD1 (6 bases). The CDR3 runs to 14 residues. Per germline, CDR1 SEHNR and CDR2 FQNEAQ (reference sequence). The V end lost 1 base, the J end lost 7 bases, and 13 bases lay between the germline ends. CDR3 sequence: CASSLGVLDSGYTF. The CDR3, as DNA: TGTGCCAGCAGCTTAGGGGTCTTGGACAGTGGCTACACCTTC.

The J gene is TRBJ1-1, the V gene TRBV3-1; D uncertain. Per germline, CDR1 LGHDT and CDR2 YNNKEL (reference sequence). V lost 4 bases to trimming and J lost 5 bases, with 11 bases between them. The CDR3 totals 13 residues. The DNA for the CDR3 is TGTGCCAGCAGCCTACAGAGTAGGACTGAAGCTTTCTTT. This codes for CASSLQSRTEAFF.

This clonotype was recorded a few times. The rearrangement uses TRBV2 and TRBJ2-7; 16 bases are shared with TRBD2. The trim removed 6 bases at V and 0 bases at J, leaving 8 bases unmatched. The CDR3 has 18 amino acids. Germline V CDR1 and CDR2: SNHLY, FYNNEI. CDR3 nucleotides: TGTGCCAGCAGCGGTCCCGGGACTAGCGGGAGGGCCTCCTACGAGCAGTACTTC. This encodes CASSGPGTSGRASYEQYF. Filled out from reference TRBV2 and TRBJ2-7, the complete variable domain reads EPEVTQTPSHQVTQMGQEVILRCVPISNHLYFYWYRQILGQKVEFLVSFYNNEISEKSEIFDDQFSVERPDGSNFTLKIRSTKLEDSAMYFCASSGPGTSGRASYEQYFGPGTRLTVT.

This chain links TRBV20-1 with TRBJ2-7; 8 positions agree with TRBD1. The CDR3 is 15 residues long. The germline V gene has CDR1 DFQATT and CDR2 SNEGSKA (reference sequence). With 3 bases clipped from V and 5 bases from J, the junction kept 12 bases outside the gene matches. The CDR3 sequence is CSAREDTGQGDEQYF. The CDR3 DNA reads as TGCAGTGCTAGGGAAGATACCGGACAGGGCGACGAGCAGTACTTC.

This clonotype was counted between two and nine times. The J gene is TRBJ2-2, the V gene TRBV4-2, with 10 positions matching TRBD2. Trimming removed 1 base from V and 4 bases from J; junction bases left unmatched: 9. Germline CDR1 and CDR2: LGHNA and YNFKEQ. The CDR3 runs to 18 residues. The CDR3 sequence: CASSQASASGRGTGELFF. The CDR3 nucleotides read TGTGCCAGCAGCCAAGCTAGTGCTAGCGGGAGAGGCACCGGGGAGCTGTTTTTT.